The subject of this entry is one T cell receptor beta chain. Its target is unknown. The use of genomic DNA as template underpinned the TCR beta VDJ and CDR3 profiling. MiXCR, applied by TCRdb to the reads, yields one record per CDR3 protein. The sample contains some 170,000 distinct CDR3 sequences, 71% of which appear only once. This entry is derived from a study of CD8+CD57+ T cells in acquired aplastic anemia. Study outcomes and limitations: Patients had approximately 30 CD8+ CDR3 sequences in common with controls (the shared set).

CD8+CD57+ cell expansion, shown by flow cytometry, had occurred in the patients selected for sequencing. Untreated patients provided the blood samples, with no therapy given before sampling. Source material: sorted CD4+, CD8+, or CD8+CD57+ T cells (not recorded which) from PBMCs. The receptor's source is a human donor with aplastic anemia.

CDR3 nucleotides: TGTGCCAGCAGCCCAGGGACTAGCGGGGGGGCCGGGGAGACCCAGTACTTC. Amino acids: CASSPGTSGGAGETQYF. J is TRBJ2-5 and V is TRBV7-3; TRBD2 matches 16 bases. The germline CDR1 and CDR2 sequences are SGHTA and FQGTGA. The CDR3 has 17 residues. After removal of 5 bases from V and 5 bases from J, the junction contained 8 bases not matched to a gene.